This entry lists 10 T cell receptor beta chains sequenced from one sample in a study of T cells in Graves' hyperthyroidism and ophthalmopathy. TCR beta CDR3 regions were amplified from RNA. HTBI primers were used for first-round RT-PCR of the TCR CDR3. TCRdb itself ran the multiplex PCR reads through MiXCR, one entry per CDR3 protein. The sample carries 380,000 or so distinct CDR3 sequences, about a fifth recorded once. The specimen was blood. These receptor sequences come from a woman aged 18 to 35 with Graves' hyperthyroidism.

This sequence joins TRBV20-1 and TRBJ2-5; D could derive from TRBD1 or TRBD2 (5 bases each). CDR3 length: 13 amino acids. CDR1 is DFQATT and CDR2 is SNEGSKA in the germline V gene (reference sequence). The V end was cut by 6 bases, the J end by 1 base, with 12 bases between. CDR3 sequence: CSAPGTFQETQYF. Here the CDR3 DNA reads TGCAGTGCCCCCGGGACGTTCCAAGAGACCCAGTACTTC.

The sample holds many counts of this clonotype. A junction boundary mismatches the germline segment, possibly from a read error. This chain joins TRBV6-5 and TRBJ2-5; 9 bases are a match to TRBD2. The length of the CDR3 is 15 residues. CDR1 MNHEY and CDR2 SVGAGI come from the germline V gene. CDR3 sequence: CASSYAGGKQEAQYF. CDR3 nucleotide sequence: TGTGCCAGCAGTTACGCGGGGGGGAAGCAAGAGGCCCAGTACTTC.

This clonotype was seen ten or more times. The chain recombines TRBV2 with TRBJ1-3; D remains unclear. CDR3 size: 15 residues. The ends were cut back, 1 base at V and 0 bases at J, with 7 bases in the middle. Germline CDR1 SNHLY, CDR2 FYNNEI. DNA of the CDR3: TGTGCCAGCAGTGAAGAATGGGACTCTGGAAACACCATATATTTT. Protein sequence: CASSEEWDSGNTIYF.

This clonotype was observed a handful of times. The chain is built from TRBV9 and TRBJ2-2; D unresolved. CDR3 length: 15 amino acids. Germline values: CDR1 SGDLS, CDR2 YYNGEE. Trimming stripped 0 bases from V and 0 bases from J, with 6 bases between. The CDR3, as DNA: TGTGCCAGCAGCGTAGGTGCGGCGAACACCGGGGAGCTGTTTTTT. This codes for CASSVGAANTGELFF.

The chain couples TRBV19 to TRBJ2-6; D call uncertain. V shed 7 bases and J shed 2 bases, with 9 bases lying between them. Germline assignment: CDR1 LNHDA and CDR2 SQIVND (reference sequence). This CDR3 spans 14 amino acids. CDR3 loop: CASTGTPGANVLTF. CDR3 sequence (DNA): TGTGCCAGTACCGGAACCCCTGGGGCCAACGTCCTGACTTTC.

This clonotype has a count of ten or more. The J gene is TRBJ1-5, the V gene TRBV12-3 or TRBV12-4, with a possible D match to TRBD1 (5 bases). The CDR3 loop spans 15 amino acids. Trimming cost V 6 bases and J 1 base, with 13 bases left between them. The CDR3 spells CASSSRGDSNQPQHF. In DNA form, the CDR3 reads TGTGCCAGCAGCTCGAGAGGGGACAGCAATCAGCCCCAGCATTTT.

This clonotype showed up many times. A junction end diverges from the germline sequence, so it may reflect a read error. This chain connects TRBV24-1 to TRBJ2-4; 7 positions agree with TRBD2. Looked up from germline, CDR1 is KGHDR and CDR2 is SFDVKD. This CDR3 comprises 15 residues. CDR3 coding DNA: TGTGCCACCAGTCATTCCGGGGGGTTCCAAAACATTAAGTACTTC. It encodes CATSHSGGFQNIKYF.

This clonotype was seen many times. CDR3 protein: CSVAENSNQPQHF. CDR3 in DNA: TGCAGCGTTGCTGAGAATAGCAATCAGCCCCAGCATTTT. J is TRBJ1-5 and V is TRBV29-1; D is uncertain. CDR1 and CDR2 from the germline V gene are SQVTM and ANQGSEA. The CDR3 contains 13 residues. V was clipped by 4 bases and J by 0 bases, with 7 bases between them.

At least ten counts were recorded for this clonotype. V usage is TRBV5-1 and J usage is TRBJ1-1; 9 positions match TRBD1. CDR3 size: 12 residues. V was clipped by 7 bases and J by 11 bases; unmatched bases: 9. From germline, CDR1 is SGHRS and CDR2 YFSETQ. CDR3 residues: CASRTRDRVAFF. CDR3 DNA: TGCGCCAGCCGAACCCGGGACAGGGTGGCTTTCTTT.

There are many counts of this clonotype. The rearrangement joins TRBV30 to TRBJ2-7, with D perhaps TRBD1 (6 bases). CDR3 length equals 13 residues. V gave up 5 bases and J gave up 2 bases, with 13 bases separating them. Germline V gene lookup returns CDR1 GTSNPN and CDR2 SVGIG (reference sequence). In DNA form, the CDR3 reads TGTGCCTGGGACAGGAGCTTTGCCTACGAGCAGTACTTC. This encodes CAWDRSFAYEQYF.